Each of the 8 T cell receptor beta chains below was sequenced from the same sample in a study of radiation and T cells in renal cell carcinoma. Sequencing was performed with immunoSEQ multiplex PCR; in TCRdb, only in-frame clones are kept and a portion is missing. The sample holds about 170,000 clones, 88% seen once. Time point meaning: blood 4 weeks post-SBRT, at nephrectomy. Treatment meaning: 15 Gy SBRT to primary tumor, nephrectomy 4 weeks later. The material was blood, obtained from a patient whose treatment included radiotherapy and nephrectomy. The receptor source for this set is a woman in her fifties or sixties with renal cell carcinoma.

The V call is TRBV7-2, the J call TRBJ2-1, with 8 nucleotides matching TRBD1. This CDR3 spans 16 amino acids. Germline V gene data show CDR1 as SGHTA and CDR2 as FQGNSA. The V segment lost 1 base and the J segment 0 bases; nucleotides outside the gene matches: 2. CDR3 sequence (DNA): TGTGCCAGCAGCTTAGTCGGACAGGGCTCCTACAATGAGCAGTTCTTC. It encodes CASSLVGQGSYNEQFF.

The V gene is TRBV11-2, the J gene TRBJ2-3; tentatively, D is TRBD2 (6 bases). This CDR3 is 14 amino acids long. Germline V gives CDR1 SGHAT, CDR2 FQNNGV. V was clipped by 7 bases and J by 2 bases, with 13 bases between them. As DNA, the CDR3 is TGTGCCAGCACGGGACTGCGGAACACAGATACGCAGTATTTT. Translated, it gives CASTGLRNTDTQYF.

V gene TRBV2 combines with J gene TRBJ2-1; D gene unclear. Trimming left V 7 bases short and J 2 bases short, with 21 bases between. CDR3 length: 17 residues. Germline V lookup: CDR1 SNHLY, CDR2 FYNNEI. In nucleotides, the CDR3 is TGTGCCAGCATCCTGGAACAGTTATATTTCGCCTACAATGAGCAGTTCTTC. Protein product: CASILEQLYFAYNEQFF. The whole variable domain, remainder taken from reference TRBV2 and TRBJ2-1, is EPEVTQTPSHQVTQMGQEVILRCVPISNHLYFYWYRQILGQKVEFLVSFYNNEISEKSEIFDDQFSVERPDGSNFTLKIRSTKLEDSAMYFCASILEQLYFAYNEQFFGPGTRLTVL.

The chain carries TRBV5-4 and TRBJ2-1; 12 nucleotides align to TRBD2. V shed 2 bases, J shed 7 bases, and the junction held 4 bases outside the gene matches. This CDR3 has 15 amino acids. The germline gives CDR1 SGHNT, CDR2 YYREEE (reference sequence). CDR3 in amino acids: CASSFLAGGLNEQFF. The CDR3 DNA reads as TGTGCCAGCAGCTTTCTAGCGGGGGGGCTAAATGAGCAGTTCTTC.

This clone was found once. In DNA form, the CDR3 reads TGTGCCAGCAGTGATGGGTCTCGCCTTTACAATGAGCAGTTCTTC. Translating gives CASSDGSRLYNEQFF. The chain recombines TRBV2 with TRBJ2-1; D is undetermined. CDR1 is SNHLY, CDR2 FYNNEI, per germline. The V end lost 3 bases, the J end lost 4 bases, and 13 bases lay between the germline ends. This CDR3 contains 15 residues.

This sequence joins TRBV5-8 and TRBJ1-3; no definite D call. CDR1 SGHTS and CDR2 YDEGEE come from the germline V gene. The CDR3 loop spans 14 amino acids. V lost 0 bases to trimming and J lost 2 bases, with 6 bases between them. CDR3 amino acids: CASSLAGPGNTIYF. CDR3 sequence (DNA): TGTGCCAGCAGCTTGGCCGGGCCTGGAAACACCATATATTTT. The full variable domain, with the rest looked up from reference TRBV5-8 and TRBJ1-3, is EAGVTQSPTHLIKTRGQQATLRCSPISGHTSVYWYQQALGLGLQFLLWYDEGEERNRGNFPPRFSGRQFPNYSSELNVNALELEDSALYLCASSLAGPGNTIYFGEGSWLTVV.

The chain couples TRBV6-6 to TRBJ1-1; D may be TRBD1 (6 bases). The V and J ends lost 2 bases and 5 bases respectively, with 12 bases between them. Germline V gene data show CDR1 as MNHNY and CDR2 as SVGAGI (reference sequence). This CDR3 has 14 amino acids. The DNA of the CDR3 is TGTGCCAGCAGTTACAAGGGGGGGCGGACTGAAGCTTTCTTT. It codes for CASSYKGGRTEAFF.

The chain has TRBV30 and TRBJ1-1; D gene uncertain. V lost 4 bases, J lost 1 base, and 10 bases lay in between. The CDR3 totals 13 residues. Germline CDR1 and CDR2: GTSNPN and SVGIG (reference sequence). The CDR3 here is CAWTRIGNTEAFF. CDR3 DNA: TGTGCCTGGACCCGAATCGGGAACACTGAAGCTTTCTTT.